The T cell receptor (beta chain) described here comes from a study of cytomegalovirus exposure and HLA in healthy donors. The CDR3 has 15 amino acids. Trimming shortened V by 0 bases and J by 0 bases, and 9 bases separated the two germline ends. CDR1 is SGDLS, CDR2 YYNGEE, per germline. Study results and limitations: Researchers catalogued roughly 150 TCR beta chains as cytomegalovirus-associated. The classifier was said to identify cytomegalovirus status with high specificity and sensitivity.

Separate from the approximately 670-subject first cohort, the approximately 120-subject validation cohort was the one that the donors belonged to. The protocol was immunoSEQ multiplex PCR, while the TCRdb copy is restricted to in-frame clones and leaves out a portion. The profile shows 50,000 to 65,000 clones, just under 95% of them singletons. To note about this clone: Its cognate antigen is unknown.

The chain uses TRBV9 and TRBJ2-5; no clear D. This receptor was obtained from a woman between 18 and 29 years old in good health and CMV-seropositive. The sequenced material came from PBMCs. CDR3 bases: TGTGCCAGCAGCGTAGGGATACAGTACCAAGAGACCCAGTACTTC. It specifies CASSVGIQYQETQYF.